The 26 T cell receptor beta chains reported below all come from one sample, sequenced in a study of blood T cell repertoires in COVID-19. Profiled with immunoSEQ multiplex PCR; TCRdb holds only in-frame clones, not every one. The sample shows approximately 45,000 clones, about four fifths of them seen only once. Sequenced: peripheral blood. Receptor source: a woman of 80 years or more with acute or convalescent COVID-19.

The gene calls are TRBV6-6 and TRBJ2-7, with D possibly TRBD2 on 6 matching bases. CDR1 and CDR2 from the germline V gene are MNHNY and SVGAGI (reference sequence). There are 14 residues in the CDR3. Trimming pared 5 bases from V and 2 bases from J, leaving 13 bases between. The CDR3 nucleotides read TGTGCCAGCAGTCGATCGGGCGGGGCCTACGAGCAGTACTTC. Encoded protein: CASSRSGGAYEQYF.

The chain joins TRBV7-9 to TRBJ1-6, with TRBD1 matching 8 bases. Germline assignment: CDR1 SEHNR and CDR2 FQNEAQ (reference sequence). The J segment lost 9 bases and the V segment lost 5 bases, leaving 9 bases of the junction unmatched. CDR3 length: 15 amino acids. The CDR3: CASSPRTGSGSPLHF. The CDR3, as DNA: TGTGCCAGCAGCCCCCGGACAGGGTCGGGTTCACCCCTCCACTTT.

The V gene is TRBV6-5, the J gene TRBJ1-5, with a tentative D call TRBD1 (5 bases). The germline V gene encodes CDR1 MNHEY and CDR2 SVGAGI. This CDR3 has 14 residues. V was pared by 2 bases and J by 5 bases, with 10 bases between. CDR3 amino acids: CASSYRGFDQPQHF. DNA for the CDR3: TGTGCCAGCAGTTACCGGGGGTTTGATCAGCCCCAGCATTTT.

This clone showed up just a few times. The chain combines TRBV2 with TRBJ1-1; weak D call: TRBD1 (5 bases). Trimming took 6 bases from V and 4 from J, leaving 12 bases between them. Germline lookup yields CDR1 SNHLY and CDR2 FYNNEI. The CDR3 extends over 13 amino acids. The CDR3 reads CASRQGRSTEAFF. The CDR3 nucleotides are TGTGCCAGCAGGCAGGGTCGGAGCACTGAAGCTTTCTTT. The full variable domain, completed using reference TRBV2 and TRBJ1-1, is EPEVTQTPSHQVTQMGQEVILRCVPISNHLYFYWYRQILGQKVEFLVSFYNNEISEKSEIFDDQFSVERPDGSNFTLKIRSTKLEDSAMYFCASRQGRSTEAFFGQGTRLTVV.

The V call is TRBV2, the J call TRBJ2-7; unclear D gene. Trimming shortened V by 4 bases and J by 2 bases, and 9 bases separated the two germline ends. Germline lookup yields CDR1 SNHLY and CDR2 FYNNEI. CDR3 length: 13 amino acids. The CDR3 nucleotides are TGTGCCAGCAGTGCTCCAGGCCCCTACGAGCAGTACTTC. Residues: CASSAPGPYEQYF. Complete variable domain (other parts from reference TRBV2 and TRBJ2-7): EPEVTQTPSHQVTQMGQEVILRCVPISNHLYFYWYRQILGQKVEFLVSFYNNEISEKSEIFDDQFSVERPDGSNFTLKIRSTKLEDSAMYFCASSAPGPYEQYFGPGTRLTVT.

The rearrangement uses TRBV30 and TRBJ1-5; D is ambiguous. V dropped 0 bases and J dropped 5 bases, with 8 bases sitting between them. Germline loops: CDR1 GTSNPN, CDR2 SVGIG (reference sequence). The CDR3 spans 13 residues. CDR3 region: CAWSVGQDQPQHF. CDR3 DNA: TGTGCCTGGAGTGTAGGCCAGGATCAGCCCCAGCATTTT.

This chain joins TRBV28 and TRBJ1-3; 7 nucleotides line up with TRBD1. Germline V gives CDR1 MDHEN, CDR2 SYDVKM. Trimming at V came to 6 bases and at J to 4 bases, leaving 6 bases not matched to a gene. CDR3 length: 14 amino acids. Here the CDR3 reads CASSQSDRGNTIYF. CDR3 bases: TGTGCCAGCAGCCAATCGGACAGGGGAAACACCATATATTTT.

The V gene is TRBV5-4, the J gene TRBJ2-1, with 8 bases fitting TRBD1. Unmatched junction bases numbered 8, after V lost 3 bases and J lost 3 bases. This CDR3 comprises 16 residues. Germline V gene sequence: CDR1 SGHNT, CDR2 YYREEE (reference sequence). In DNA, the CDR3 is TGTGCCAGCAGCTCTTCCAGGGGGCGGTACTACAATGAGCAGTTCTTC. Protein product: CASSSSRGRYYNEQFF.

This chain connects TRBV10-3 to TRBJ2-1, with 9 bases lining up with TRBD2. The CDR3 runs to 13 residues. Germline trimming cut 6 bases from V and 7 bases from J; bases unmatched to any gene: 4. Germline CDR1 reads ENHRY; CDR2 reads SYGVKD. This CDR3 reads CAIRPSGGNEQFF. The CDR3 bases are TGTGCCATCAGGCCCAGCGGGGGGAATGAGCAGTTCTTC.

The rearrangement joins TRBV20-1 to TRBJ2-7; TRBD1 might be the D (6 bases). CDR1 DFQATT and CDR2 SNEGSKA come from the germline V gene (reference sequence). Trimming cost V 3 bases and J 4 bases, with 13 bases left between them. The CDR3 contains 13 residues. The CDR3 nucleotides are TGCAGTGCTAGTGTAGGGGGTAGGTACGAGCAGTACTTC. Encoded protein: CSASVGGRYEQYF.

The genes are TRBV20-1 and TRBJ1-2; no definite D call. Per the germline V gene, CDR1 is DFQATT and CDR2 is SNEGSKA (reference sequence). The V and J ends lost 0 bases and 14 bases respectively, with 13 bases between them. The length of the CDR3 is 11 residues. DNA of the CDR3: TGCAGTGCTAGAGACCTCTCCACTTCGACCTTC. Translated: CSARDLSTSTF.

The chain carries TRBV20-1 and TRBJ1-1; 7 bases line up with TRBD1. This CDR3 comprises 13 residues. The J segment lost 11 bases and the V segment lost 3 bases, leaving 12 bases of the junction unmatched. Germline V gene sequence: CDR1 DFQATT, CDR2 SNEGSKA (reference sequence). The DNA for the CDR3 is TGCAGTGCTAGTTTACAGGGGCAACGGTATGCTTTCTTT. As protein: CSASLQGQRYAFF.

The V call is TRBV5-1, the J call TRBJ1-5; 8 bases are shared with TRBD1. The CDR3 consists of 15 residues. Germline V gene lookup returns CDR1 SGHRS and CDR2 YFSETQ. V lost 0 bases and J lost 4; bases outside the gene matches: 3. The CDR3 is CASSLGQGQNQPQHF. CDR3 DNA: TGCGCCAGCAGCTTGGGACAGGGGCAAAATCAGCCCCAGCATTTT.

This rearrangement joins TRBV6-5 to TRBJ1-1, with D possibly being TRBD1 (5 bases). The CDR3 runs 15 residues. Germline V gene lookup returns CDR1 MNHEY and CDR2 SVGAGI. Trimming removed 6 bases at V and 4 bases at J, with 18 bases between. Here the CDR3 DNA reads TGTGCCAGCAGCCCAACTCAGGGTAGGAGCACTGAAGCTTTCTTT. It translates to CASSPTQGRSTEAFF.

The rearrangement links TRBV3-1 (or the pseudogene TRBV3-2) to TRBJ2-7, with 8 bases aligning to TRBD1. Germline CDR1 is LGHDT and CDR2 is YNNKEL (reference sequence). Losses at the gene ends were 2 bases for V and 5 bases for J; bases not matched to a gene: 5. The CDR3 totals 14 residues. This CDR3 is CASSQPGQAHEQYF. CDR3 sequence (DNA): TGTGCCAGCAGCCAACCGGGACAGGCGCACGAGCAGTACTTC.

This clone was seen a handful of times. This chain uses TRBV27 with TRBJ1-3; D is unclear. Per the germline V gene, CDR1 is MNHEY and CDR2 is SMNVEV (reference sequence). The CDR3 consists of 16 residues. The V gene lost 0 bases and the J gene lost 0 bases, with 9 bases spanning the gap. The CDR3 bases are TGTGCCAGCAGTTTATCGTTCGGGTACTCTGGAAACACCATATATTTT. The encoded protein is CASSLSFGYSGNTIYF.

This sequence joins TRBV27 and TRBJ2-2; TRBD1 aligns across 9 bases. This CDR3 has 15 amino acids. Germline CDR1 is MNHEY and CDR2 is SMNVEV (reference sequence). V lost 5 bases to trimming and J lost 6 bases; unmatched junction nucleotides: 7. CDR3 residues: CASSPGQGPAGELFF. The CDR3 DNA reads as TGTGCCAGCAGTCCCGGACAGGGGCCGGCCGGGGAGCTGTTTTTT.

The genes are TRBV6-5 and TRBJ1-1, with a weak D call TRBD1 (5 bases). Between the trimmed V and J ends, which lost 6 bases and 2 bases, there was a span of 13 bases. The CDR3 covers 14 residues. The germline gives CDR1 MNHEY, CDR2 SVGAGI. The CDR3 here is CASRRQILNTEAFF. As DNA, the CDR3 is TGTGCCAGCAGACGACAGATCTTAAACACTGAAGCTTTCTTT.

The sample holds one count of this clone. The chain links TRBV19 to TRBJ2-5, with D uncertain. The CDR3 sequence is 15 residues long. The germline V and J ends were trimmed by 5 bases and 5 bases, with 18 bases remaining between them. Germline V lookup: CDR1 LNHDA, CDR2 SQIVND (reference sequence). The CDR3: CASSPPGRSWETQYF. CDR3 nucleotides: TGTGCCAGTAGTCCTCCCGGCAGGTCGTGGGAGACCCAGTACTTC.

The J gene is TRBJ2-5, the V gene TRBV6-6, with D perhaps assigned TRBD1 or TRBD2 (7 bases each). The CDR3 has 14 amino acids. The germline V and J ends were trimmed by 6 bases and 5 bases, with 16 bases remaining between them. The germline V gene has CDR1 MNHNY and CDR2 SVGAGI (reference sequence). CDR3 DNA sequence: TGTGCCAGCAGGCGACAGGGAGGGATCGAGACCCAGTACTTC. Translation: CASRRQGGIETQYF.

About this clone itself: A read error may produce the germline difference seen at one junction end. The chain uses TRBV7-7 and TRBJ2-5, with 7 bases lining up with TRBD1. The CDR3 is 14 residues long. Germline CDR1 reads SSHAT; CDR2 reads FNYEAQ (reference sequence). CDR3 DNA sequence: TGTGCTAGCAGTCCCAGGACAGGCCAAGAGACCCAGTACTTC. Residues: CASSPRTGQETQYF.

The chain joins TRBV24-1 to TRBJ2-7; 7 bases map to TRBD1. Germline V gives CDR1 KGHDR, CDR2 SFDVKD. The junction had 5 bases not matched to a gene; V was cut back by 6 bases and J by 1 base. This CDR3 has 14 amino acids. CDR3 amino acids: CATSWGQLSYEQYF. In DNA form, the CDR3 reads TGTGCCACCAGTTGGGGACAGCTGTCCTACGAGCAGTACTTC.

The chain employs TRBV6-5 and TRBJ2-5; D uncertain. Germline V gene sequence: CDR1 MNHEY, CDR2 SVGAGI. The CDR3 runs 14 residues. V was trimmed by 6 bases and J by 1 base, leaving 12 bases between them. The CDR3 loop reads CASSSRSLQETQYF. Written as DNA, the CDR3 is TGTGCCAGCAGCTCTAGAAGCCTCCAAGAGACCCAGTACTTC.

V is TRBV19 and J is TRBJ1-4; 7 bases map to TRBD1. The CDR3 sequence is 14 residues long. V shed 5 bases and J 7 bases; nucleotides not matched to a gene: 7. Germline V gives CDR1 LNHDA, CDR2 SQIVND (reference sequence). DNA of the CDR3: TGTGCCAGTAGTGCCCGGGACAGCGGTGAAAAACTGTTTTTT. Translation gives CASSARDSGEKLFF.

The chain carries TRBV5-1 and TRBJ2-3, with TRBD2 matching 8 bases. Germline assignment: CDR1 SGHRS and CDR2 YFSETQ. The CDR3 has 19 amino acids. Losses at the gene ends were 1 base for V and 2 bases for J; bases not matched to a gene: 15. The CDR3 nucleotides read TGCGCCAGCAGCTTGAGGTCAAGTAATCTGCGGGGGGTCACAGATACGCAGTATTTT. Translated: CASSLRSSNLRGVTDTQYF.

The genes are TRBV5-1 and TRBJ1-1; 9 bases are a match to TRBD1. Germline V gene lookup returns CDR1 SGHRS and CDR2 YFSETQ. After removal of 3 bases from V and 1 base from J, the junction contained 4 bases not matched to a gene. This CDR3 is built from 15 residues. CDR3 DNA sequence: TGCGCCAGCAGCTACGGGACAGGGAGGAACACTGAAGCTTTCTTT. This sequence encodes CASSYGTGRNTEAFF.